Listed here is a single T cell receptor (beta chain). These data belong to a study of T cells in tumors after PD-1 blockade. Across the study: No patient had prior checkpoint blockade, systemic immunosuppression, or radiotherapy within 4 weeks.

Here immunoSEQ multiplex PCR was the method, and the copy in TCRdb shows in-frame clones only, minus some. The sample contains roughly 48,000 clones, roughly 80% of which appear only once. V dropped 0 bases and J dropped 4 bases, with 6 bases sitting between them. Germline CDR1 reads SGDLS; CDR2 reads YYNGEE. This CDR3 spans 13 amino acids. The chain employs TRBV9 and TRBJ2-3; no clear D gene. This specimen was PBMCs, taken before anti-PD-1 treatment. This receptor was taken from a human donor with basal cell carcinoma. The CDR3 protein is CASSVEVADTQYF. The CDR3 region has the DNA TGTGCCAGCAGCGTAGAAGTAGCAGATACGCAGTATTTT.